This entry features one T cell receptor beta chain sequence. The data originate from a study of T-cell reconstitution after alpha-beta-depleted transplantation in children. CDR1 and CDR2 (germline): SGHRS, YFSETQ. The CDR3 sequence is 16 residues long. V lost 1 base and J lost 3; bases outside the gene matches: 7. A TCRbeta library incorporating unique molecular identifiers was prepared. TCRdb independently ran MiXCR on the PCR reads; one entry per CDR3 protein. Of about 500,000 distinct CDR3 sequences listed, about 30% were seen once; the top ten hold 2% to 3%. The input for sequencing was PBMCs from the stem cell graft donor, taken from the stem cell graft. The clonotype originates from a human donor who donated a stem cell graft to a child with aplastic anemia. The chain is built from TRBV5-1 and TRBJ1-3; 7 nucleotides match TRBD1. The CDR3 loop is CASSLPSGGNGNTIYF. The CDR3, as DNA: TGCGCCAGCAGCTTGCCATCAGGGGGAAATGGAAACACCATATATTTT.